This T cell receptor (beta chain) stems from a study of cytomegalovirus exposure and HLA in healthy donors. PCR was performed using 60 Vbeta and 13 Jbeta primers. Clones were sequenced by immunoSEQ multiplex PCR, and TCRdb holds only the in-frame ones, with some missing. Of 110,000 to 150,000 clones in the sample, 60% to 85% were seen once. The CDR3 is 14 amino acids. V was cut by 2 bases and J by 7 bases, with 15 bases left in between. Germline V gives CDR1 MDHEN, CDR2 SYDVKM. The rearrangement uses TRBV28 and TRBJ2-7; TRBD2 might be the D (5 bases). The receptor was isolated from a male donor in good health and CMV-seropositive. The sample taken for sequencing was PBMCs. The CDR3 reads CASSLALAYGEQYF. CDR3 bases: TGTGCCAGCAGTTTAGCCCTAGCCTACGGGGAGCAGTACTTC.